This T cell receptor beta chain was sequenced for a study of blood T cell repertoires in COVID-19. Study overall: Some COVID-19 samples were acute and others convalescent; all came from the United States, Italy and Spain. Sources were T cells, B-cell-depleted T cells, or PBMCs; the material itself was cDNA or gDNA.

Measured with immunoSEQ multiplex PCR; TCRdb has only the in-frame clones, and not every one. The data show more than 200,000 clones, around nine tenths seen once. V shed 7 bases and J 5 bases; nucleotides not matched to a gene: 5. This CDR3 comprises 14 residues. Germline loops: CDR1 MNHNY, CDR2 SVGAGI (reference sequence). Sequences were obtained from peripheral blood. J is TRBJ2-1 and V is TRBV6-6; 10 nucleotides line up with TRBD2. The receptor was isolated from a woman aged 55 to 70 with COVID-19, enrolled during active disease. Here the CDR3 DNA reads TGTGCCAGCACATTAGCGGGAGGACACAATGAGCAGTTCTTC. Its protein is CASTLAGGHNEQFF.